This TCR beta chain derives from a study of T cell clusters in autoimmune cytopenias. In terms of frequency, this clonotype is medium-sized (0.01 to 0.1%). Some 40,000 genome equivalents of blood DNA were amplified for TRB. Multiplex touch-down PCR amplified TRB using TRB-A and TRB-B pools in one tube. With the multiplex PCR reads reprocessed, TCRdb shows one record per CDR3 protein and no DNA. The sample has nearly 7,500 distinct CDR3 sequences. The sequenced sample was peripheral blood. The TCR was taken from a human donor with an autoimmune cytopenia or autoimmune hepatitis (not recorded which).

CDR3 in amino acids: CASGAAHSYNEQFF. The chain couples TRBV12-3 or TRBV12-4 to TRBJ2-1; there is no DNA to check the TCRdb D call of TRBD1. The CDR3 runs 14 residues.